What follows is one T cell receptor beta chain and its context. The antigen is unknown. The sample belongs to a study of cytomegalovirus exposure and HLA in healthy donors. Study-wide results and caveats: The study put about 180 TCR beta chains on its list as cytomegalovirus-associated.

These donors counted as nominally healthy when sampled, but unrecorded immune exposures were likely. It was with 60 Vbeta and 13 Jbeta primers that the PCR ran. Sequencing used immunoSEQ multiplex PCR; TCRdb keeps in-frame clones, though not all of them. The profile shows about 160,000 clones, approximately 70% of them singletons. The germline CDR1 and CDR2 sequences are MRHNA and SNTAGT. The CDR3 runs to 14 residues. Trimming removed 0 bases at V and 2 bases at J, with 4 bases between. Source material: PBMCs. The source is a man aged 35 to 55 in good health and CMV-seropositive. The chain combines TRBV6-4 with TRBJ2-2; D gene uncertain. As DNA, the CDR3 is TGTGCCAGCAGTGACTCTACTAACACCGGGGAGCTGTTTTTT. This translates into CASSDSTNTGELFF.